The present TCR beta chain was sequenced within a study of early T cells in non-severe SARS-CoV-2 infection. Each CDR3 protein is one row after TCRdb ran MiXCR on the 5' RACE reads. The sample includes about 90,000 distinct CDR3 sequences, more than 10% of them seen just once. CDR1 and CDR2 from the germline V gene are SQVTM and ANQGSEA. The CDR3 is 14 residues long. Trimming cost V 7 bases and J 8 bases; bases outside gene matches: 11. Sequenced material: whole blood, taken at baseline. This clonotype originated in an adult who was a healthcare worker with PCR-confirmed SARS-CoV-2 infection or an uninfected control (not recorded which). The chain combines TRBV29-1 with TRBJ2-3; 11 bases fit TRBD2. This CDR3 is CSAGTSGAPLTQYF. The CDR3 DNA reads as TGCAGCGCGGGGACTAGCGGCGCCCCCCTTACGCAGTATTTT.